The clone carrying this T cell receptor (beta chain) was observed a handful of times. Its cognate antigen is unknown. This specimen belongs to a study of T-cell reconstitution after alpha-beta-depleted transplantation in children. Using unique molecular identifiers, the investigators prepared the TCRbeta library. TCRdb re-called the PCR reads through MiXCR, storing one row per CDR3 protein. The sample records 610,000 or so distinct CDR3 sequences, 27% being singletons. Study observations and caveats: Expanded clones from the graft, numbering several hundred, reportedly supplied alpha-beta T cells about two months after transplant. Recipient T cells and thymic progenitors that survived gave rise to the high TCRbeta diversity observed at day 60 in some patients. T-cell counts and diversity at one year following transplant were attributed mainly to newly produced T cells.

The CDR3 sequence is 15 residues long. Germline CDR1 ENHRY, CDR2 SYGVKD. Deletions cut 0 bases from V and 0 bases from J, with 8 bases between. Specimen: PBMCs, collected before TCRalphabeta/CD19-depleted stem cell transplant. The chain uses TRBV10-3 and TRBJ1-1; D not resolved. The receptor was derived from a boy under two years old with Wiskott-Aldrich syndrome, due to receive a stem cell transplant. The CDR3 spells CAISESGLLNTEAFF. The CDR3 bases are TGTGCCATCAGTGAGTCCGGGCTTTTGAACACTGAAGCTTTCTTT.